This T cell receptor (beta chain) comes out of a study of shared clonotypes between healthy human individuals. About the research overall: Each donor's CD8 memory used one plate, CD8 naive two, each CD4 subset three.

About this clone: What it recognizes is unknown.

Only in-frame clones appear in the TCRdb table, and some are missing; sequencing was by immunoSEQ multiplex PCR. The table lists over a million clones, around 78% of them singletons. Study-wide results and caveats: Donor clonotype sharing was expected to depend on sequencing depth. Naive CD4 clonotypes overlapped across a handful of donors at approximately 5.5%. Even with large depth, rarefaction showed that sorted-subset sequencing was incomplete.

The ends were cut back, 4 bases at V and 5 bases at J, with 12 bases in the middle. The CDR3 is 14 residues long. Per the germline V gene, CDR1 is LGHNA and CDR2 is YSLEER. The J gene is TRBJ2-1, the V gene TRBV4-3; no firm D call. The sequenced sample was memory CD4+ T cells from PBMCs. Described subset: CD45RA-negative fraction. The sequence was collected from a man between 18 and 35 years old in good health. Some clones in this sample may be carry-over from other donors' samples. The CDR3 sequence is CASSRDATNNEQFF. CDR3 nucleotides: TGCGCCAGCAGCCGGGATGCAACGAACAATGAGCAGTTCTTC.